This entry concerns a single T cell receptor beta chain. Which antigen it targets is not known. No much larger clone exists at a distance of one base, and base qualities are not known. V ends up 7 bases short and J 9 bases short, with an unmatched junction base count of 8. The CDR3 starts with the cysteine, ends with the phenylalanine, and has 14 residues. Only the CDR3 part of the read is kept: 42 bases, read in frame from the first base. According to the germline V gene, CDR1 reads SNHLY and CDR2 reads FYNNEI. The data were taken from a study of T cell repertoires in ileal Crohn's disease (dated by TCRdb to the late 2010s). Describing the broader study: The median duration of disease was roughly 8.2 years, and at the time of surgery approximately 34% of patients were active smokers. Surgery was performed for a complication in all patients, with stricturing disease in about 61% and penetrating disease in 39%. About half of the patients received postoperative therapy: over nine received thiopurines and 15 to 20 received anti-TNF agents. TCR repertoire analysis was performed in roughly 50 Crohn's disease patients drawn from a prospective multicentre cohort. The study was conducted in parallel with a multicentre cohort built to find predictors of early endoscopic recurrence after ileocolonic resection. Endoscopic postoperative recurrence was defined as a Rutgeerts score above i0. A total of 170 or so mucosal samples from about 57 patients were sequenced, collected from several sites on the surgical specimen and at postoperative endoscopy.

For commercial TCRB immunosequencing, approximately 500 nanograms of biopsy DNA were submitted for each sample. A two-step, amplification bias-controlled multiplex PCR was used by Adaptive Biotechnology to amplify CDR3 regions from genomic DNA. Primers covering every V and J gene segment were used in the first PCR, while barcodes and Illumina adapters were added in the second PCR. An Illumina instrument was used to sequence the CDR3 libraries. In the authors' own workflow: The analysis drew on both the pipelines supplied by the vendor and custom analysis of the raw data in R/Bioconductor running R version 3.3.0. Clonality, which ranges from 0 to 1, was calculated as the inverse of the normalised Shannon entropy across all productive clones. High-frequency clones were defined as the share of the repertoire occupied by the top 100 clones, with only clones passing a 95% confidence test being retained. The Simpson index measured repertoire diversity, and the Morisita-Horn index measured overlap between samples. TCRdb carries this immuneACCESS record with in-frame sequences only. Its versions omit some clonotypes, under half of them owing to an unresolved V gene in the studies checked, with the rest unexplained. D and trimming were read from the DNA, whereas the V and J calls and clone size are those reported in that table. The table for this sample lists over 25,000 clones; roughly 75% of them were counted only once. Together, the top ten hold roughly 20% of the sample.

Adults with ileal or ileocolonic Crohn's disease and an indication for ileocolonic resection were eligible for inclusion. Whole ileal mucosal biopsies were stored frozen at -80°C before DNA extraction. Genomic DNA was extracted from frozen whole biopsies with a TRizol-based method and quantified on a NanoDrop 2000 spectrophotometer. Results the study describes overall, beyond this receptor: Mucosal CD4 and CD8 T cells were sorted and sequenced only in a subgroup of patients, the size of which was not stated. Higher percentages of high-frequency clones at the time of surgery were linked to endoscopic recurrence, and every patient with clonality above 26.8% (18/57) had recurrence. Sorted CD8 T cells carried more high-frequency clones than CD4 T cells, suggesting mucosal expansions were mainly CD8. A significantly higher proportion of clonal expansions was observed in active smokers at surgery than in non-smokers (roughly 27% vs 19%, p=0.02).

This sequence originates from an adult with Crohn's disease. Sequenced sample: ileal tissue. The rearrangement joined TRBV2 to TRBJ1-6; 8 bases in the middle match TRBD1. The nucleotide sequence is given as TGTGCCAGCATGCTCCAGGGGGCGCCTTCACCCCTCCACTTT. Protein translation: CASMLQGAPSPLHF. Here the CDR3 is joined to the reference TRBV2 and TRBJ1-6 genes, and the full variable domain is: EPEVTQTPSHQVTQMGQEVILRCVPISNHLYFYWYRQILGQKVEFLVSFYNNEISEKSEIFDDQFSVERPDGSNFTLKIRSTKLEDSAMYFCASMLQGAPSPLHFGNGTRLTVT.